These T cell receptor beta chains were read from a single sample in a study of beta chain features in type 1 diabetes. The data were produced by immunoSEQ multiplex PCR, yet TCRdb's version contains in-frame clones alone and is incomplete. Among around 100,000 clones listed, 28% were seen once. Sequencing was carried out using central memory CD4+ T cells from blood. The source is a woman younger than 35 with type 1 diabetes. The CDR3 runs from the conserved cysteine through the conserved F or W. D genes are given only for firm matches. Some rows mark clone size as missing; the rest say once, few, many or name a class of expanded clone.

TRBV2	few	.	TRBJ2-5	CASRTSQETQYF	TGTGCCAGCAGGACTAGTCAGGAGACCCAGTACTTC
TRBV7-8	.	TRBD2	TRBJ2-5	CASGPRTSGRGETQYF	TGTGCCAGCGGGCCCCGGACTAGCGGGAGAGGAGAGACCCAGTACTTC
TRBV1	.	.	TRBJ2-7	CTSSLRLATYEQYF	TGCACCAGCAGCCTTCGACTAGCTACCTACGAGCAGTACTTC
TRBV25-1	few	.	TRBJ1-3	CASRSSGNTIYF	TGTGCCAGCCGGAGCTCTGGAAACACCATATATTTT
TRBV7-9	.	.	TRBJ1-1	CASSLEGRRTEAFF	TGTGCCAGCAGCTTAGAGGGGCGTCGGACTGAAGCTTTCTTT
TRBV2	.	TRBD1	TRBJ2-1	CASSGDRINEQFF	TGTGCCAGCAGTGGGGACAGGATCAATGAGCAGTTCTTC
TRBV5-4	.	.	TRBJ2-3	CASSQGRGSYTDTQYF	TGTGCCAGCAGCCAAGGAAGGGGCTCTTACACAGATACGCAGTATTTT
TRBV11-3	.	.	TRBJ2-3	CASSSRAGRTDTQYF	TGTGCCAGCAGCTCAAGGGCGGGACGAACAGATACGCAGTATTTT
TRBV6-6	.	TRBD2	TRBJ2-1	CASRRTSGSYEQFF	TGTGCCAGCAGGCGCACTAGCGGGAGTTATGAGCAGTTCTTC
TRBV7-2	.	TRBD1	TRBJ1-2	CASSLVPAQTGGYGYTF	TGTGCCAGCAGCTTAGTCCCCGCCCAAACAGGGGGCTATGGCTACACCTTC
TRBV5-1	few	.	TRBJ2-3	CASSLEVAGSTDTQYF	TGCGCCAGCAGCTTGGAGGTGGCGGGAAGCACAGATACGCAGTATTTT
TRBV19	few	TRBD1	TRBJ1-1	CASSGTGGKHTEAFF	TGTGCCAGTAGTGGGACAGGGGGTAAGCACACTGAAGCTTTCTTT
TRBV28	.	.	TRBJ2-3	CASSSPHRAGDTQYF	TGTGCCAGCAGTTCTCCACACAGGGCCGGAGATACGCAGTATTTT
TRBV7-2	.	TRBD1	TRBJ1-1	CASSLNGYRGRFTEAFF	TGTGCCAGCAGCTTAAATGGCTACAGGGGTAGATTTACTGAAGCTTTCTTT
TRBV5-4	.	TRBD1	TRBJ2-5	CASSDSDRVVTQYF	TGTGCCAGCAGCGATTCGGACAGGGTGGTGACCCAGTACTTC
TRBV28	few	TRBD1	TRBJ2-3	CASSLGSGTAEDTQYF	TGTGCCAGCAGTTTAGGCTCCGGGACAGCCGAAGATACGCAGTATTTT
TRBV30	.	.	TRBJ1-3	CAWSTIGNSGNTIYF	TGTGCCTGGAGCACCATCGGGAACTCTGGAAACACCATATATTTT
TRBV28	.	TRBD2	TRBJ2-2	CASATSGRWAGELFF	TGTGCCAGCGCTACTAGCGGGAGGTGGGCCGGGGAGCTGTTTTTT
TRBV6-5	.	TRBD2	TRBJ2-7	CASSYPRGRTYEQYF	TGTGCCAGCAGTTACCCTCGCGGGAGAACCTACGAGCAGTACTTC
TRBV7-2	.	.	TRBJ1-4	CASSLASGGREKLFF	TGTGCCAGCAGCTTAGCGTCGGGGGGCAGGGAAAAACTGTTTTTT
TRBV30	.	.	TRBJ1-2	CAWSPQTDSFYGYTF	TGTGCCTGGAGTCCCCAAACGGACAGTTTCTATGGCTACACCTTC
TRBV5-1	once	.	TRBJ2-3	CASSLTVPGGTQYF	TGCGCCAGCAGCTTGACGGTACCAGGAGGTACGCAGTATTTT
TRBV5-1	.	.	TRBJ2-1	CASSLGDTYNEQFF	TGCGCCAGCAGCTTAGGGGACACTTACAATGAGCAGTTCTTC
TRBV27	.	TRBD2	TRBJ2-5	CASSSLSGSETQYF	TGTGCCAGCAGTTCCCTCAGCGGGAGCGAGACCCAGTACTTC
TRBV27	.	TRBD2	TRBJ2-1	CASSSLSSGRVSEQFF	TGTGCCAGCAGTTCTTTGTCTAGCGGGAGAGTCAGTGAGCAGTTCTTC
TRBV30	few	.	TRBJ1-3	CAWTGWAGNTIYF	TGTGCCTGGACAGGGTGGGCTGGAAACACCATATATTTT
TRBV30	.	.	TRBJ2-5	CASTKDSQETQYF	TGTGCCTCGACAAAGGATAGCCAAGAGACCCAGTACTTC
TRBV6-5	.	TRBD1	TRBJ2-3	CASSPGQLTTDTQYF	TGTGCCAGCAGTCCGGGACAGCTGACCACAGATACGCAGTATTTT
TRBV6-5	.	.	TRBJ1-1	CASRSGTGFVTEAFF	TGTGCCAGCAGGAGTGGAACAGGCTTCGTCACTGAAGCTTTCTTT